Listed below are T cell receptor beta chains from one sample, sequenced in a study of technical replicates of blood from a handful of donors. Only in-frame clones appear in the TCRdb table, and some are missing; sequencing was by immunoSEQ multiplex PCR. Here the sample spans tens of thousands of clones, 90% to 97% being singletons. Sequencing input: T cells isolated from PBMCs. Receptors originate from a human donor in good health. The CDR3 runs from the conserved cysteine through the conserved F or W. The D gene is left open where the match is weak. Rows may omit the clone size; those that give it use once, few, many or a size class.

>TRBV30|TRBD2|.|TRBJ2-5
CAWSSGELETQYF
TGTGCCTGGAGTAGCGGGGAGTTAGAGACCCAGTACTTC
>TRBV18|TRBD1|.|TRBJ1-2
CASSPFTGQGGNYGYTF
TGTGCCAGCTCACCATTTACGGGACAGGGTGGTAACTATGGCTACACCTTC
>TRBV27|TRBD2|.|TRBJ2-2
CASSPAGGTGELFF
TGTGCCAGCTCCCCCGCGGGGGGCACCGGGGAGCTGTTTTTT
>TRBV6-4|TRBD1|.|TRBJ1-2
CASFGLTGGENYGYTF
TGTGCCAGCTTTGGGCTTACAGGGGGCGAGAACTATGGCTACACCTTC
>TRBV7-2|.|few|TRBJ2-5
CASSLNRQETQYF
TGTGCCAGCAGCTTAAACAGACAAGAGACCCAGTACTTC
>TRBV5-1|.|.|TRBJ2-1
CASSVRRQQRDEQFF
TGCGCCAGCAGCGTCCGGCGACAACAGAGGGATGAGCAGTTCTTC
>TRBV19|TRBD1|.|TRBJ2-3
CANRGGTGITDTQYF
TGTGCCAACCGAGGGGGGACAGGGATTACAGATACGCAGTATTTT
>TRBV4-2|.|.|TRBJ1-1
CASSQDWGLDTEAFF
TGTGCCAGCAGCCAAGATTGGGGGCTCGACACTGAAGCTTTCTTT
>TRBV29-1|TRBD2|.|TRBJ2-1
CSVPLAGGPWEQFF
TGCAGCGTACCCCTAGCGGGAGGGCCTTGGGAGCAGTTCTTC
>TRBV30|.|.|TRBJ2-5
CAWSVEAYQETQYF
TGTGCCTGGAGTGTAGAGGCGTACCAAGAGACCCAGTACTTC
>TRBV27|.|.|TRBJ1-4
CASSLRSAARNNYEKLFF
TGTGCCAGCAGTTTACGGTCGGCGGCCCGGAACAATTATGAAAAACTGTTTTTT
>TRBV4-1|.|.|TRBJ1-1
CASSFVGNTEAFF
TGCGCCAGCAGCTTTGTCGGGAACACTGAAGCTTTCTTT
>TRBV5-1|.|.|TRBJ1-2
CASSPDRTSGYTF
TGCGCCAGCAGCCCCGACAGGACCTCTGGCTACACCTTC
>TRBV27|TRBD2|.|TRBJ2-3
CASSLGGTDTQYF
TGTGCCAGCAGTTTGGGGGGGACAGATACGCAGTATTTT
>TRBV28|.|once|TRBJ1-5
CASNPGGNQPQHF
TGTGCCAGCAATCCAGGGGGCAATCAGCCCCAGCATTTT
>TRBV27|.|.|TRBJ2-7
CASSIRTQGYPSYEQYF
TGTGCCAGCAGTATAAGAACACAGGGCTACCCCTCTTACGAGCAGTACTTC